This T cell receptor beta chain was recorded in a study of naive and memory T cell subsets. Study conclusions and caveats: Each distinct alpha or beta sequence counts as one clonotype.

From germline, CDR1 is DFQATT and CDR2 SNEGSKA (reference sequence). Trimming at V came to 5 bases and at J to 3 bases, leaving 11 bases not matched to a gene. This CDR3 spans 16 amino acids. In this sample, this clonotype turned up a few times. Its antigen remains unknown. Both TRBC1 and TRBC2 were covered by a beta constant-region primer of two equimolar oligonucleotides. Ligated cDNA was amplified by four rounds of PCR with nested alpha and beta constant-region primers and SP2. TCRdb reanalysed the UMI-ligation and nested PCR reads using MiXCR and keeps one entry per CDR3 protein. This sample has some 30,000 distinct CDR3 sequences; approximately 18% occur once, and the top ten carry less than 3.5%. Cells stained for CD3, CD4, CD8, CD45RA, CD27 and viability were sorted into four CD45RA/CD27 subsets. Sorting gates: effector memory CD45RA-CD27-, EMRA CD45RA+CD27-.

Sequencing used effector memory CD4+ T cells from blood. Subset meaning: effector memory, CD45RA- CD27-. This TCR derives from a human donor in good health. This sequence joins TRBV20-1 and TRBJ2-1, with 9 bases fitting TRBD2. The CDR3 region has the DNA TGCAGTGCTGGGGGGGCTAGCGGGGCCCTCTACAATGAGCAGTTCTTC. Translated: CSAGGASGALYNEQFF.